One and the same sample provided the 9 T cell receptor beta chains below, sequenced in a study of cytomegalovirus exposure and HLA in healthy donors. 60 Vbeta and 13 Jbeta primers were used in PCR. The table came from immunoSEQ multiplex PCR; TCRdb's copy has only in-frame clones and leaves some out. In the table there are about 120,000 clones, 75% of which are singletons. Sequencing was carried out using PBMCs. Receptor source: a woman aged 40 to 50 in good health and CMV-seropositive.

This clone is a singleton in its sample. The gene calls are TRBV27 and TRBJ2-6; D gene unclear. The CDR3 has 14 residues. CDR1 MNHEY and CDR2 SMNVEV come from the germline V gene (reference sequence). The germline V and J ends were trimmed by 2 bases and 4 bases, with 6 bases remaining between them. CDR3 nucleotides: TGTGCCAGCAGTTTACGCGGCGGGGCCAACGTCCTGACTTTC. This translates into CASSLRGGANVLTF.

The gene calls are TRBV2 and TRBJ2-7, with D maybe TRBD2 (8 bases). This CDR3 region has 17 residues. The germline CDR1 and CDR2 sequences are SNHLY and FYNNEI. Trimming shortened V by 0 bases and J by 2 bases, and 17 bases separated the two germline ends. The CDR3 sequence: CASSEAVGRGQTYEQYF. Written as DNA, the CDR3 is TGTGCCAGCAGTGAAGCTGTCGGGAGGGGACAGACCTACGAGCAGTACTTC.

CDR3: CASSSPIQGNYGYTF. The CDR3 coding sequence is TGTGCCAGCAGTTCTCCTATACAGGGGAACTATGGCTACACCTTC. The chain recombines TRBV27 with TRBJ1-2; TRBD1 matches at 7 bases. The CDR3 length is 15 residues. V was pared by 4 bases and J by 2 bases, with 7 bases of the junction left unmatched. Per germline, CDR1 MNHEY and CDR2 SMNVEV (reference sequence).

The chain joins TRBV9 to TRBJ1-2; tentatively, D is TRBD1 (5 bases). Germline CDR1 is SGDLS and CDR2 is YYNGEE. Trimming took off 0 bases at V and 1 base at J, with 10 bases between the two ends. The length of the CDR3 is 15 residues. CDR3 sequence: CASSVVGGLNYGYTF. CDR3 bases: TGTGCCAGCAGCGTAGTTGGGGGACTTAACTATGGCTACACCTTC.

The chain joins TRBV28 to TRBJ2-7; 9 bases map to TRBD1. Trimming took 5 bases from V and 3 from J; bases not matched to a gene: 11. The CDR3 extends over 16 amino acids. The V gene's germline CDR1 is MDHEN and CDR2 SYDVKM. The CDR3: CASSIQPGQGYYEQYF. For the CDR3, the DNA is TGTGCCAGCAGTATTCAACCGGGACAGGGATACTACGAGCAGTACTTC.

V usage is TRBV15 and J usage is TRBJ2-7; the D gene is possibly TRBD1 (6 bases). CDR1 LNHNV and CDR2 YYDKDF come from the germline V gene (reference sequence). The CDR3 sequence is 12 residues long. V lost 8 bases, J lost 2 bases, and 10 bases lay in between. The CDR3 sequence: CATRQGPYEQYF. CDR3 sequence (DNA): TGTGCCACCCGTCAGGGGCCCTACGAGCAGTACTTC.

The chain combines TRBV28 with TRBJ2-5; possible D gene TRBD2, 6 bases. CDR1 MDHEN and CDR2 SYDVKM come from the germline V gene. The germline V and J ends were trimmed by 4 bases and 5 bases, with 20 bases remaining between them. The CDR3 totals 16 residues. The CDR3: CASSWGPGRPWETQYF. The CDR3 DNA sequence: TGTGCCAGCAGTTGGGGCCCTGGGAGGCCATGGGAGACCCAGTACTTC.

CDR3 region: CASSIGVREDEQYF. DNA of the CDR3: TGTGCCAGTAGTATCGGGGTCAGGGAGGACGAGCAGTACTTC. The chain employs TRBV19 and TRBJ2-7; maybe TRBD2 (6 bases). The CDR3 consists of 14 residues. The germline gives CDR1 LNHDA, CDR2 SQIVND (reference sequence). Trimming removed 3 bases at V and 5 bases at J, with 14 bases between.

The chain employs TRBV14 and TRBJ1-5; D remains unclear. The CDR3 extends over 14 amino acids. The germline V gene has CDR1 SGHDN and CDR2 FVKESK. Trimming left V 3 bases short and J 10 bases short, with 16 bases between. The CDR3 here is CASSQGALASPQHF. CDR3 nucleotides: TGTGCCAGCAGCCAGGGAGCCCTTGCGAGTCCCCAGCATTTT.